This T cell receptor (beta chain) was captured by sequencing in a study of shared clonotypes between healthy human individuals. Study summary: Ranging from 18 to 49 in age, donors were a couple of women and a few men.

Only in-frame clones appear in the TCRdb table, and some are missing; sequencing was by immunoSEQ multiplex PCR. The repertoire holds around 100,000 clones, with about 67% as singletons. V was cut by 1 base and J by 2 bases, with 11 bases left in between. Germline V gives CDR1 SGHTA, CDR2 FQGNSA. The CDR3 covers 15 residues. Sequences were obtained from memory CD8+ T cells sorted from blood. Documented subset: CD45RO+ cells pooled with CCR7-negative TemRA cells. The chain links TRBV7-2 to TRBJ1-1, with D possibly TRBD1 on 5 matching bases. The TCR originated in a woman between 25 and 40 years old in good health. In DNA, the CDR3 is TGTGCCAGCAGCTTAGATAGGACAAAAAACACTGAAGCTTTCTTT. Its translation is CASSLDRTKNTEAFF.